A single sample gave rise to the 5 T cell receptor beta chains below, sequenced in a study of identifying expanded T cells in peripheral blood. The table came from immunoSEQ multiplex PCR; TCRdb's copy has only in-frame clones and leaves some out. This sample has about 110,000 clones, with approximately 90% found just once. Sequences were obtained from blood. Receptor source: a person aged 18 to 75 in good health.

The chain uses TRBV13 and TRBJ2-5; D is uncertain. This CDR3 contains 12 residues. The V and J ends lost 1 base and 5 bases respectively, with 5 bases between them. Germline V gene lookup returns CDR1 PRHDT and CDR2 FYEKMQ (reference sequence). CDR3 loop: CASSLARETQYF. The CDR3 bases are TGTGCCAGCAGCTTAGCCCGGGAGACCCAGTACTTC.

Within the sample, this clone is large. The chain couples TRBV6-1 to TRBJ1-6, with 7 bases identical to TRBD1. CDR3 size: 18 residues. CDR1 is MNHNS and CDR2 is SASEGT in the germline V gene. J gave up 0 bases and V 2 bases, and 7 bases lay outside the gene matches. The CDR3 coding sequence is TGTGCCAGCAGTGAATTAGGGACAGAGAGCTCCTATAATTCACCCCTCCACTTT. This encodes CASSELGTESSYNSPLHF.

The chain carries TRBV5-6 and TRBJ2-1; no definite D call. Trimming removed 6 bases at V and 0 bases at J, with 16 bases between. Germline CDR1 SGHDT, CDR2 YYEEEE. This CDR3 is built from 16 residues. The CDR3 region has the DNA TGTGCCAGCACCCGACGGGCGGATAGCTCCTACAATGAGCAGTTCTTC. This gives the protein CASTRRADSSYNEQFF.

The chain is built from TRBV18 and TRBJ2-5; 13 nucleotides agree with TRBD2. Germline CDR1 reads KGHSH; CDR2 reads LQKENI. Losses at the gene ends were 3 bases for V and 5 bases for J; bases not matched to a gene: 9. The CDR3 spans 17 residues. Here the CDR3 reads CASSPTSGGRSSETQYF. CDR3 sequence (DNA): TGTGCCAGCTCACCGACTAGCGGGGGGAGAAGTTCGGAGACCCAGTACTTC.

The chain combines TRBV15 with TRBJ2-2, with TRBD2 matching over 7 bases. CDR1 is LNHNV and CDR2 is YYDKDF in the germline V gene (reference sequence). The CDR3 consists of 16 residues. V lost 1 base to trimming and J lost 7 bases; unmatched junction nucleotides: 9. This CDR3 reads CATSRGGGGVVGELFF. As DNA, the CDR3 is TGTGCCACCAGCAGAGGTGGTGGGGGGGTGGTCGGGGAGCTGTTTTTT. Based on the CDR3 plus reference TRBV15 and TRBJ2-2, the full variable domain is DAMVIQNPRYQVTQFGKPVTLSCSQTLNHNVMYWYQQKSSQAPKLLFHYYDKDFNNEADTPDNFQSRRPNTSFCFLDIRSPGLGDTAMYLCATSRGGGGVVGELFFGEGSRLTVL.